This T cell receptor (beta chain) was retrieved from a study of shared clonotypes between healthy human individuals. In the study overall: The donor group consisted of two women and a few men, aged 18 to 49.

Regarding the study as a whole: Clonotype sharing among donors, it was expected, would be affected by sequencing depth. The diversity represented, both genetic and in exposure history, was limited by few donors. Shared clonotypes across all four donors exceeded non-shared ones in generation probability.

The repertoire was sequenced with immunoSEQ multiplex PCR; TCRdb's copy has only in-frame clones and lacks some. This repertoire shows over a million clones, roughly 96% found once; its top ten account for about 1.2%. For this clone: Its target is unknown.

In germline, CDR1 is GTSNPN, CDR2 SVGIG (reference sequence). The CDR3 contains 13 residues. V lost 0 bases and J 4 bases, leaving 6 bases between the germline ends. The genes are TRBV30 and TRBJ2-2; a possible D gene is TRBD1 (5 bases). The TCR sequence derives from a man in his thirties or forties in good health. Sequenced: naive CD4+ T cells sorted from blood. Documented subset: CD45RA+ positively selected. The CDR3 sequence is CAWSVQGTGELFF. CDR3 coding DNA: TGTGCCTGGAGTGTTCAGGGCACCGGGGAGCTGTTTTTT.